The following is a TCR beta chain sequence with its context. The CDR3 is 15 residues long. Germline values: CDR1 SNHLY, CDR2 FYNNEI. After removal of 3 bases from V and 8 bases from J, the junction contained 10 bases not matched to a gene. The data were produced by immunoSEQ multiplex PCR, yet TCRdb's version contains in-frame clones alone and is incomplete. The sample consists of 310,000 or so clones, more than 75% of them appearing once. The data derive from a study of blood T cell repertoires in COVID-19. The age range of participants was about 18 to 90 years, with residence in about 25 US areas. Each participant's cohort was designated according to participant-reported clinical history. Donors in Cohort 3 counted as recovered after two negative PCRs, clearance, or symptom resolution.

This sequence joins TRBV2 and TRBJ1-3; 7 bases align to TRBD1. Sequenced sample: PBMCs or T cells enriched from blood (not recorded which). The receptor's source is a woman between 18 and 29 years old who had recovered from COVID-19. The CDR3 nucleotides read TGTGCCAGCAGTGACCCGACAGGGATGGTGGACACCATATATTTT. Protein product: CASSDPTGMVDTIYF.